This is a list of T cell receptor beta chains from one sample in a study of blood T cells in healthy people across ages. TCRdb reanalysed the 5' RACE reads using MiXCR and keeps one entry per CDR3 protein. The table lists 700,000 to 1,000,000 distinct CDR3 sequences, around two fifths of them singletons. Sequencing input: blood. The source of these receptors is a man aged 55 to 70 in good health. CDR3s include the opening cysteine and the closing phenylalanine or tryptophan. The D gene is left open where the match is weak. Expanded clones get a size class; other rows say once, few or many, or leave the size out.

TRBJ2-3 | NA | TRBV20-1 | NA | TGCAGTGCTAGAGGAGGGGGAGATACGCAGTATTTT | CSARGGGDTQYF
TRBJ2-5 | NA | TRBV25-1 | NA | TGTGCCAGCAGTGGACAGGAGTTCCAAGAGACCCAGTACTTC | CASSGQEFQETQYF
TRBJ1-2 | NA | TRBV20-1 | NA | TGCAGTGCTAGAGGGCAGGGAGGCGGCTACACCTTC | CSARGQGGGYTF
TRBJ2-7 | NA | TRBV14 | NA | TGTGCCAGCAGCCAAGCCCCCGGGACTTGGGCCGCCGAGCAGTACTTC | CASSQAPGTWAAEQYF
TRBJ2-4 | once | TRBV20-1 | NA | TGCAGTGCTGGCAGACAGGGAGGGAATGAGCAGTACTTC | CSAGRQGGNEQYF
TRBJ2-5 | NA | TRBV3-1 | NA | TGTGCCAGCAGCCAAAGACTTGGACAGGGAGGGTTAGAGACCCAGTACTTC | CASSQRLGQGGLETQYF
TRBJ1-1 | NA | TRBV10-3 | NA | TGTGCCATCAGTGAGTTGGGCAGAAAAAACACTGAAGCTTTCTTT | CAISELGRKNTEAFF
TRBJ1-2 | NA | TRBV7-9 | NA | TGTGCCAGCAGCTCTGATTTTACACCGAACTATGGCTACACCTTC | CASSSDFTPNYGYTF
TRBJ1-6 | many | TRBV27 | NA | TGTGCCAGCAGTTTGAAGAAAGGAGCCTATAATTCACCCCTCCACTTT | CASSLKKGAYNSPLHF
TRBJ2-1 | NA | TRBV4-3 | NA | TGCGCCAGCAGCCAAGAACCCATGAACAATGAGCAGTTCTTC | CASSQEPMNNEQFF
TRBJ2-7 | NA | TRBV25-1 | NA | TGTGCCAGCAGTGATGGGAGACTAAACTACGAGCAGTACTTC | CASSDGRLNYEQYF
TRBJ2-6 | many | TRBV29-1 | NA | TGCAGCGTTGCTGGGGGGCGCGAGGACTCTGGGGCCAACGTCCTGACTTTC | CSVAGGREDSGANVLTF
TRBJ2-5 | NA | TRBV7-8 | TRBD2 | TGTGCCAGCACCGGCGGGGGGCCGGATGAGACCCAGTACTTC | CASTGGGPDETQYF
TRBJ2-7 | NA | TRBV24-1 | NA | TGTGCCACCGCCGGACACCTCAATGAGCAGTACTTC | CATAGHLNEQYF
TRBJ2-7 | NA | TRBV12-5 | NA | TGTGCTAGTGGTTTGAGTCGCGGCGAGCAGTACTTC | CASGLSRGEQYF
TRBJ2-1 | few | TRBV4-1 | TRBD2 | TGCGCCAGCAGCCAAGGCCCCTTGCCACTAGCGGGGGTACTCAATGAGCAGTTCTTC | CASSQGPLPLAGVLNEQFF
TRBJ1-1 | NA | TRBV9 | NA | TGTGCCAGCAGCGTAGATTGGGGGAACACTGAAGCTTTCTTT | CASSVDWGNTEAFF
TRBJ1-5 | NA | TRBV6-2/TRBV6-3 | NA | TGTGCCAGCACGGGGGCGGGGCAGCCCCAGCATTTT | CASTGAGQPQHF
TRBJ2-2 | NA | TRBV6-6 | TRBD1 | TGTGCCAGCAGCTCCCCACCCGGGACAGGGGACACCGGGGAGCTGTTTTTT | CASSSPPGTGDTGELFF
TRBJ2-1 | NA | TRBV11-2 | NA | TGTGCCAGCAGCCGGGACGGGGCGTCCTACAATGAGCAGTTCTTC | CASSRDGASYNEQFF
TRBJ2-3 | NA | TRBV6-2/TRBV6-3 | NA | TGTGCCAGCAGGACAGAGATGGGCACAGATACGCAGTATTTT | CASRTEMGTDTQYF
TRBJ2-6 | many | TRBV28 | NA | TGTGCCAGTACGAAAGGGGGATCTGGGGCCAACGTCCTGACTTTC | CASTKGGSGANVLTF
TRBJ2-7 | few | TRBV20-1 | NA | TGCAGTGCTAGACCAAAGGGCGGTTCAAGGACCTACGAGCAGTACTTC | CSARPKGGSRTYEQYF
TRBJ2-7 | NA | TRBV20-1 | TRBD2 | TGCAGTGCTAGAGATCAGGTAGCGGGGGGCGTCGGATCCTACGAGCAGTACTTC | CSARDQVAGGVGSYEQYF
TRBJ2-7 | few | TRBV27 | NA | TGTGCCAGCAGAGGGGCAGGGAGGGGGTACGAGCAGTACTTC | CASRGAGRGYEQYF
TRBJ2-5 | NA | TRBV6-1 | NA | TGTGCCAGCAGTGAAGCTCTGGGGCAGACCCAGTACTTC | CASSEALGQTQYF
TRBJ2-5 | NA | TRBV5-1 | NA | TGCGCCAGCAGCTTGGCGGCGTCACGGGGGCCCGGCGGTGAGCAGTACTTC | CASSLAASRGPGGEQYF
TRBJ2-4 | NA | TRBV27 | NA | TGTGCCAGCAGTGTATCCCCAGGGTCGACGCAGTACTTC | CASSVSPGSTQYF
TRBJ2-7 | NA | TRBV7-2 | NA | TGTGCCAGCAGCTTAGGTGGAGAGATAGACGAGCAGTACTTC | CASSLGGEIDEQYF
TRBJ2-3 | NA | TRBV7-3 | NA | TGTGCCAGCGGCTTAAACCCCGGTTCAACAGGCACAGATACGCAGTATTTT | CASGLNPGSTGTDTQYF
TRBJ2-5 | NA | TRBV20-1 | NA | TGCAGTACTAGAGAGCCCTCTCATGGGTCCCGGGAGACCCAGTACTTC | CSTREPSHGSRETQYF
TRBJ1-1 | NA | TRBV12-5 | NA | TGTGCTAGTGCTCCCCCCCGGCACACTGAAGCTTTCTTT | CASAPPRHTEAFF
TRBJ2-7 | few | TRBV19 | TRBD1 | TGTGCCAGTAGTGCACCGGGACAGGGAAGCGAGCAGTACTTC | CASSAPGQGSEQYF
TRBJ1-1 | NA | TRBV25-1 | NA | TGTGCCAGCAGTGAACTACAGGATGAAGCTTTCTTT | CASSELQDEAFF
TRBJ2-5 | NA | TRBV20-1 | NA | TGCAGTGCTAGAGTGGGTGTCGGCCAAGAGACCCAGTACTTC | CSARVGVGQETQYF
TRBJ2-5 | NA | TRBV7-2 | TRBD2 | TGTGCCAGCAGCGTATTCGGCGGGGGGGCCAGGGGGACCCAGTACTTC | CASSVFGGGARGTQYF
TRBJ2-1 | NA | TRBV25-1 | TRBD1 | TGTGCCAGCACCTGGGACAGAAACTACAATGAGCAGTTCTTC | CASTWDRNYNEQFF
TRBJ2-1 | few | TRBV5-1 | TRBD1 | TGCGCCAGCAGCTTGGACGGGACAGGCTACAATGAGCAGTTCTTC | CASSLDGTGYNEQFF
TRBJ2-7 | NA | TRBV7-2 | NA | TGTGCCAGCAGCTTAGCTGGAGGGACTCAATACGAGCAGTACTTC | CASSLAGGTQYEQYF
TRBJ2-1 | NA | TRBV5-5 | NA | TGTGCCAGCAGCCAATGGGGGGGGACAACCTCCTACAATGAGCAGTTCTTC | CASSQWGGTTSYNEQFF
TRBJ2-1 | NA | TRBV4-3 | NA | TGCGCCAGCAGCCAAGCCGGACTTTCATACAATGAGCAGTTCTTC | CASSQAGLSYNEQFF
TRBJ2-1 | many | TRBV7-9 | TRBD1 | TGTGCCAGCAGCCCCCCCGCTGGACAGGGGAGGCACAATGAGCAGTTCTTC | CASSPPAGQGRHNEQFF
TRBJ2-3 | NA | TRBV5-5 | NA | TGTGCCAGCAGCTTAGTCAGGAGTGAAGATACGCAGTATTTT | CASSLVRSEDTQYF
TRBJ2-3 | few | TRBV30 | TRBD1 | TGTGCCTGGAGTGCCGACAGGGGGGCAGATACGCAGTATTTT | CAWSADRGADTQYF